One and the same sample provided the 27 T cell receptor beta chains below, sequenced in a study of blood T cell repertoires in COVID-19. Measured with immunoSEQ multiplex PCR; TCRdb has only the in-frame clones, and not every one. The top ten hold approximately 5.3% of the sample, which has 100,000 to 150,000 clones, around 86% seen once. The source material was peripheral blood. Receptors were obtained from a human donor in a cohort sampled during active COVID-19.

The chain employs TRBV5-1 and TRBJ2-7; 9 bases fit TRBD1. Per germline, CDR1 SGHRS and CDR2 YFSETQ. V shed 7 bases, J shed 6 bases, and the junction held 11 bases outside the gene matches. CDR3 size: 14 residues. This CDR3 reads CASGTQGTGREQYF. CDR3 nucleotides: TGCGCCAGCGGGACCCAGGGGACAGGGCGCGAGCAGTACTTC.

The rearrangement uses TRBV9 and TRBJ1-1; D is possibly TRBD1 (6 bases). Germline V gene sequence: CDR1 SGDLS, CDR2 YYNGEE. The CDR3 sequence is 15 residues long. V dropped 3 bases and J dropped 1 base, with 13 bases sitting between them. The CDR3 protein is CASSADSARNTEAFF. The CDR3 DNA reads as TGTGCCAGCAGCGCGGACAGTGCCCGGAACACTGAAGCTTTCTTT.

This clone has just a few counts. The chain uses TRBV6-5 and TRBJ2-2; D is possibly TRBD1 (5 bases). Trimming removed 7 bases from V and 5 bases from J, with 11 bases in between. Germline lookup yields CDR1 MNHEY and CDR2 SVGAGI. CDR3 length equals 13 residues. CDR3 nucleotide sequence: TGTGCCAGCATGGCAGGGAAGACCGGGGAGCTGTTTTTT. Translating gives CASMAGKTGELFF.

This rearrangement joins TRBV2 to TRBJ2-3, with 9 bases lining up with TRBD1. The CDR3 totals 15 residues. Germline CDR1 is SNHLY and CDR2 is FYNNEI. Trimming cost V 4 bases and J 3 bases; bases outside gene matches: 5. In nucleotides, the CDR3 is TGTGCCAGCAGTGGACAGGGGGTTAAAACAGATACGCAGTATTTT. Translating it yields CASSGQGVKTDTQYF.

This rearrangement joins TRBV18 to TRBJ2-1; D is undetermined. The CDR3 extends over 15 amino acids. From germline, CDR1 is KGHSH and CDR2 LQKENI. Trimming left V 1 base short and J 3 bases short, with 10 bases between. This chain's CDR3 is CASSPRTVFYNEQFF. The CDR3, as DNA: TGTGCCAGCTCACCACGCACAGTGTTCTACAATGAGCAGTTCTTC.

The chain combines TRBV9 with TRBJ1-1; 10 positions match TRBD1. The germline V gene encodes CDR1 SGDLS and CDR2 YYNGEE. The CDR3 totals 15 residues. J was trimmed by 5 bases and V by 3 bases; bases with no gene match: 7. The CDR3 region is CASSGTGGIKTEAFF. The CDR3 coding sequence is TGTGCCAGCAGCGGGACAGGGGGAATTAAGACTGAAGCTTTCTTT.

This sequence joins TRBV27 and TRBJ2-7; tentative D call: TRBD2 (5 bases). There are 13 residues in the CDR3. V lost 3 bases, J lost 3 bases, and 9 bases lay in between. The germline CDR1 and CDR2 sequences are MNHEY and SMNVEV (reference sequence). The DNA of the CDR3 is TGTGCCAGCAGTTTTGGGAGCAACTACGAGCAGTACTTC. Encoded protein: CASSFGSNYEQYF.

This sequence joins TRBV5-1 and TRBJ1-2, with D maybe TRBD1 (5 bases). Germline CDR1 reads SGHRS; CDR2 reads YFSETQ. V shed 0 bases and J shed 3 bases, with 12 bases lying between them. The CDR3 runs 15 residues. DNA of the CDR3: TGCGCCAGCAGCTTGGGGCAGGGTGCAGACTATGGCTACACCTTC. It encodes CASSLGQGADYGYTF.

The chain carries TRBV18 and TRBJ1-3; a possible D gene is TRBD1 (5 bases). This CDR3 comprises 16 residues. Per the germline V gene, CDR1 is KGHSH and CDR2 is LQKENI. V dropped 3 bases and J dropped 0 bases, with 12 bases sitting between them. The CDR3 DNA reads as TGTGCCAGCTCACCTACCCAGGGATTCTCTGGAAACACCATATATTTT. Translated: CASSPTQGFSGNTIYF. The entire variable domain, with the rest obtained from reference TRBV18 and TRBJ1-3, is as follows: NAGVMQNPRHLVRRRGQEARLRCSPMKGHSHVYWYRQLPEEGLKFMVYLQKENIIDESGMPKERFSAEFPKEGPSILRIQQVVRGDSAAYFCASSPTQGFSGNTIYFGEGSWLTVV.

The chain employs TRBV11-2 and TRBJ2-7; D is possibly TRBD1 (5 bases). Looked up from germline, CDR1 is SGHAT and CDR2 is FQNNGV. V lost 3 bases and J 6 bases, leaving 12 bases between the germline ends. The length of the CDR3 is 13 residues. CDR3 coding DNA: TGTGCCAGCAGCTTGGAGACAGAGTTCGAGCAGTACTTC. Translation: CASSLETEFEQYF.

As DNA, the CDR3 is TGCGCCAATCTCAAGCCCACAGATACGCAGTATTTT. Translating gives CANLKPTDTQYF. V usage is TRBV5-1 and J usage is TRBJ2-3; D unclear. The CDR3 is 12 amino acids. Trimming took 9 bases from V and 2 from J, leaving 10 bases between them. Germline V CDR1 and CDR2: SGHRS, YFSETQ.

The rearrangement uses TRBV27 and TRBJ2-7, with 10 bases lining up with TRBD2. The CDR3 extends over 15 amino acids. Germline V gives CDR1 MNHEY, CDR2 SMNVEV (reference sequence). Germline trimming cut 2 bases from V and 4 bases from J; bases unmatched to any gene: 5. CDR3 nucleotides: TGTGCCAGCAGTTTAATAGGGACTAGCGTTTACGAGCAGTACTTC. It specifies CASSLIGTSVYEQYF.

This chain links TRBV2 with TRBJ2-3; TRBD2 matches 7 bases. J was trimmed by 0 bases and V by 9 bases; bases with no gene match: 3. This CDR3 has 13 residues. Germline V lookup: CDR1 SNHLY, CDR2 FYNNEI. The DNA of the CDR3 is TGTGCCAGAAGCGGGGCTAGCACAGATACGCAGTATTTT. This translates into CARSGASTDTQYF.

The chain employs TRBV19 and TRBJ2-7, with 7 bases fitting TRBD1. Per the germline V gene, CDR1 is LNHDA and CDR2 is SQIVND (reference sequence). The CDR3 has 13 amino acids. V trimming: 6 bases; J trimming: 1 base; junction bases outside the gene matches: 3. This chain's CDR3 is CASRTTGSYEQYF. Here the CDR3 DNA reads TGTGCCAGTAGAACGACAGGGTCCTACGAGCAGTACTTC.

The genes are TRBV16 and TRBJ1-3; TRBD1 matches at 8 bases. With 4 bases clipped from V and 2 bases from J, the junction kept 1 base outside the gene matches. The CDR3 totals 14 residues. Looked up from germline, CDR1 is KGHSY and CDR2 is FQNENV. The CDR3 here is CASSRTGTGNTIYF. CDR3 coding DNA: TGTGCCAGCAGCCGGACAGGGACTGGAAACACCATATATTTT.

V and J are TRBV12-5 and TRBJ2-7, with 7 bases lining up with TRBD1. Germline lookup yields CDR1 LGHNT and CDR2 FRNRAP. V lost 1 base, J lost 4 bases, and 10 bases stayed unmatched. This CDR3 is built from 16 residues. CDR3 sequence: CASGLDRGFMWYEQYF. Here the CDR3 DNA reads TGTGCTAGTGGTTTGGACAGGGGTTTTATGTGGTACGAGCAGTACTTC.

The rearrangement uses TRBV2 and TRBJ2-7; no definite D call. The germline gives CDR1 SNHLY, CDR2 FYNNEI. CDR3 length equals 14 residues. V lost 5 bases to trimming and J lost 3 bases, with 14 bases between them. The CDR3 loop reads CASSPPPLFYEQYF. CDR3 DNA sequence: TGTGCCAGCAGTCCCCCCCCACTCTTCTACGAGCAGTACTTC.

This clone was seen a few times. CDR3 region: CASSLGTSGRREQYF. In DNA, the CDR3 is TGTGCCAGCAGCTTAGGGACTAGCGGGAGAAGGGAGCAGTACTTC. The chain employs TRBV7-2 and TRBJ2-7; 13 nucleotides align to TRBD2. The CDR3 totals 15 residues. V dropped 1 base and J dropped 7; count of bases not matched to a gene: 4. Germline V gene lookup returns CDR1 SGHTA and CDR2 FQGNSA.

The rearrangement links TRBV7-2 to TRBJ2-5; D is ambiguous. V lost 2 bases and J lost 5, with 3 bases in between. Germline V gene lookup returns CDR1 SGHTA and CDR2 FQGNSA. This CDR3 contains 11 residues. Here the CDR3 DNA reads TGTGCCAGCAGCTTACTTGAGACCCAGTACTTC. Translation: CASSLLETQYF.

This clone came up a few times. The V and J genes are TRBV10-3 and TRBJ1-2, with 7 bases matching TRBD1. J was trimmed by 5 bases and V by 3 bases; bases with no gene match: 9. Germline V gene lookup returns CDR1 ENHRY and CDR2 SYGVKD. CDR3 length: 15 residues. CDR3 region: CAISDKTGETYGYTF. The CDR3 DNA sequence: TGTGCCATCAGTGACAAAACAGGGGAAACGTATGGCTACACCTTC.

The gene calls are TRBV5-1 and TRBJ1-1; 9 positions agree with TRBD1. V was clipped by 4 bases and J by 2 bases; unmatched bases: 3. Germline-derived CDR1 and CDR2 are SGHRS and YFSETQ. The CDR3 consists of 14 residues. This CDR3 reads CASSKGQGNTEAFF. The CDR3 coding sequence is TGCGCCAGCAGCAAGGGACAGGGTAACACTGAAGCTTTCTTT.

This chain joins TRBV27 and TRBJ2-7; 11 nucleotides agree with TRBD1. Trimming cost V 2 bases and J 6 bases; bases outside gene matches: 3. CDR3 length: 14 residues. Germline-derived CDR1 and CDR2 are MNHEY and SMNVEV (reference sequence). The CDR3 sequence is CASSLGQGAGEQYF. DNA for the CDR3: TGTGCCAGCAGTTTAGGACAGGGGGCTGGCGAGCAGTACTTC.

The table lists this clone with a few counts. This chain joins TRBV3-1 (or the pseudogene TRBV3-2) and TRBJ1-5; 7 nucleotides line up with TRBD1. J was trimmed by 7 bases and V by 5 bases; bases with no gene match: 8. The CDR3 spans 14 residues. The germline CDR1 and CDR2 sequences are LGHDT and YNNKEL (reference sequence). The CDR3 DNA reads TGTGCCAGCAGCGACACAGGGGCCGGCCAGCCCCAGCATTTT. As protein: CASSDTGAGQPQHF.

V usage is TRBV14 and J usage is TRBJ2-7, with D possibly being TRBD2 (5 bases). Trimming removed 5 bases from V and 2 bases from J, with 16 bases in between. In germline, CDR1 is SGHDN, CDR2 FVKESK. CDR3 length: 15 residues. The CDR3 loop reads CASSLSRWEPYEQYF. CDR3 sequence (DNA): TGTGCCAGCAGCTTATCCAGATGGGAGCCCTACGAGCAGTACTTC.

CDR3 region: CASSSPYGTVHTEAFF. The DNA of the CDR3 is TGTGCCAGCAGCTCGCCTTACGGGACAGTTCACACTGAAGCTTTCTTT. This sequence joins TRBV11-2 and TRBJ1-1, with 7 bases lining up with TRBD1. Looked up from germline, CDR1 is SGHAT and CDR2 is FQNNGV. Losses at the gene ends were 4 bases for V and 3 bases for J; bases not matched to a gene: 11. The CDR3 loop spans 16 amino acids.

This chain uses TRBV27 with TRBJ2-3, with 11 bases that match TRBD2. The CDR3 has 14 amino acids. With V trimmed by 5 bases and J by 4 bases, 2 bases remained unmatched. Per germline, CDR1 MNHEY and CDR2 SMNVEV (reference sequence). CDR3 residues: CASSTSGSSDTQYF. CDR3 in DNA: TGTGCCAGCAGTACTAGCGGGAGCTCAGATACGCAGTATTTT.

The gene calls are TRBV21-1 and TRBJ2-3; TRBD2 is the table's D call and was not checked against the DNA. TRBV21-1 is noted as a pseudogene. The CDR3 loop spans 15 amino acids. The CDR3 DNA is TGTGCCAGCAGCGACAGCGGGAGAGGGTGGGATACGCAGTATTTT. It codes for CASSDSGRGWDTQYF.